The 3 T cell receptor beta chains below come from one sample, sequenced in a study of T cell responses to AZD1222 COVID-19 vaccine. The repertoire was sequenced with immunoSEQ multiplex PCR; TCRdb's copy has only in-frame clones and lacks some. The table shows some 84,000 clones, with approximately 85% occurring only once. The sequences come from peripheral blood, collected 28 days after the second AZD1222 dose. The source of these receptors is an adult who received the AZD1222 COVID-19 vaccine.

V and J are TRBV4-3 and TRBJ2-7; 8 bases align to TRBD1. Germline-derived CDR1 and CDR2 are LGHNA and YSLEER. Unmatched junction bases numbered 10, after V lost 4 bases and J lost 5 bases. This CDR3 region has 15 residues. CDR3 sequence: CASSPGIDRGHEQYF. The CDR3, as DNA: TGCGCCAGCAGCCCGGGGATCGACAGGGGCCACGAGCAGTACTTC.

The gene calls are TRBV24-1 and TRBJ2-3; 9 nucleotides line up with TRBD1. CDR1 is KGHDR, CDR2 SFDVKD, per germline. Trimming at V came to 3 bases and at J to 5 bases, leaving 11 bases not matched to a gene. CDR3 length: 17 residues. This CDR3 is CATSDPPGGQGGDTQYF. The CDR3 nucleotides are TGTGCCACCAGTGATCCGCCCGGGGGACAGGGTGGAGATACGCAGTATTTT.

The chain is built from TRBV19 and TRBJ2-3, with D possibly being TRBD2 (6 bases). Deletions cut 8 bases from V and 7 bases from J, with 7 bases between. The CDR3 length is 10 residues. Germline CDR1 and CDR2: LNHDA and SQIVND (reference sequence). For the CDR3, the DNA is TGTGCCAGTGGAGGGTATACGCAGTATTTT. This translates into CASGGYTQYF.